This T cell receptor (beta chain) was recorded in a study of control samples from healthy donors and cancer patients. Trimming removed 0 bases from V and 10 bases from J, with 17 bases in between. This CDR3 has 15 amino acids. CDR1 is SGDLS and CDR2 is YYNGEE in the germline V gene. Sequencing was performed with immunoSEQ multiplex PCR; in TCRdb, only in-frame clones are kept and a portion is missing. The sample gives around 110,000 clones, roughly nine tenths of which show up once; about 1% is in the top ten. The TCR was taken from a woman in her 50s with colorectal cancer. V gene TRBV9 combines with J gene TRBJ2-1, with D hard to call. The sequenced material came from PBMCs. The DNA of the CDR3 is TGTGCCAGCAGCGTAGGACCCGGGCATGGAGCCGAGCAGTTCTTC. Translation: CASSVGPGHGAEQFF. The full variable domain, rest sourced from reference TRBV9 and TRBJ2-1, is DSGVTQTPKHLITATGQRVTLRCSPRSGDLSVYWYQQSLDQGLQFLIQYYNGEERAKGNILERFSAQQFPDLHSELNLSSLELGDSALYFCASSVGPGHGAEQFFGPGTRLTVL.